The 25 T cell receptor beta chains below all came from one sample that was sequenced in a study of CD8+CD57+ T cells in acquired aplastic anemia. Profiles of TCR beta VDJ and CDR3 were generated from a genomic DNA template. TCRdb re-called the reads through MiXCR, storing one row per CDR3 protein. The sample includes around 220,000 distinct CDR3 sequences, under 50% seen only once; the top ten take approximately 20%. All sequencing subjects had displayed CD8+CD57+ cell expansion on flow cytometry. Input material: sorted CD4+, CD8+, or CD8+CD57+ T cells (not recorded which) from PBMCs. These receptors came from a human donor with aplastic anemia.

This clonotype was seen ten or more times. The chain carries TRBV19 and TRBJ1-3; D is unclear. Germline values: CDR1 LNHDA, CDR2 SQIVND (reference sequence). The CDR3 is 14 amino acids. V lost 11 bases and J 4 bases, leaving 18 bases between the germline ends. CDR3 protein: CASTPAQRGNTIYF. The CDR3 region has the DNA TGTGCCTCCACCCCGGCACAACGAGGAAACACCATATATTTT.

The J gene is TRBJ1-6, the V gene TRBV2, with D possibly TRBD1 on 5 matching bases. The CDR3 spans 14 residues. With 7 bases removed from V and 7 bases from J, the gap between germline ends came to 14 bases. In germline, CDR1 is SNHLY, CDR2 FYNNEI. The CDR3: CASTWGRVNSPLHF. DNA for the CDR3: TGTGCCAGCACCTGGGGCAGGGTAAATTCACCCCTCCACTTT.

This clonotype was observed a single time. A much larger clonotype is one base distant, so this may be a read error. Given the absence of the conserved phenylalanine or tryptophan at the CDR3 end, a read error is likely. The chain employs TRBV5-1 and TRBJ1-1; D is uncertain. The CDR3 is 14 residues long. The germline V gene encodes CDR1 SGHRS and CDR2 YFSETQ. V was pared by 1 base and J by 1 base, with 8 bases between. The CDR3 reads CASSLSSGNTEAFS. Here the CDR3 DNA reads TGCGCCAGCAGCTTGTCTTCCGGGAACACTGAAGCTTTCTCT.

This clonotype was recorded a few times. The rearrangement uses TRBV30 and TRBJ1-1, with TRBD1 matching over 7 bases. The CDR3 loop spans 12 amino acids. CDR1 is GTSNPN, CDR2 SVGIG, per germline (reference sequence). DNA of the CDR3: TGTGTCCGACACAGGGGAGGCACTGAAGCTTTCTTT. It is translated as CVRHRGGTEAFF. Full variable domain (missing parts from reference TRBV30 and TRBJ1-1): SQTIHQWPATLVQPVGSPLSLECTVEGTSNPNLYWYRQAAGRGLQLLFYSVGIGQISSEVPQNLSASRPQDRQFILSSKKLLLSDSGFYLCVRHRGGTEAFFGQGTRLTVV.

This clonotype was picked up one time. This chain joins TRBV15 and TRBJ1-5; D ambiguous. The CDR3 extends over 14 amino acids. The germline gives CDR1 LNHNV, CDR2 YYDKDF (reference sequence). Trimming removed 4 bases from V and 4 bases from J, with 11 bases in between. CDR3 coding DNA: TGTGCCACCAGCATAAGCAGTGGGAATCAGCCCCAGCATTTT. As protein: CATSISSGNQPQHF.

Note on this clonotype: The junction and the germline gene differ at one end; a read error may be behind it. V and J are TRBV20-1 and TRBJ2-3; tentatively, D is TRBD1 (5 bases). Germline-derived CDR1 and CDR2 are DFQATT and SNEGSKA (reference sequence). The CDR3 loop spans 13 amino acids. CDR3 sequence: CSAFPSGSDTEYF. CDR3 coding DNA: TGCAGTGCTTTCCCTTCAGGGTCAGATACGGAGTATTTT.

This chain joins TRBV14 and TRBJ1-6; the D is unclear. The V gene lost 1 base and the J gene lost 7 bases, with 17 bases spanning the gap. The CDR3 is made up of 17 amino acids. Germline CDR1 SGHDN, CDR2 FVKESK. CDR3 DNA sequence: TGTGCCAGCAGCCAAGTGGGCAGACGCGGACGAAATTCACCCCTCCACTTT. It translates to CASSQVGRRGRNSPLHF. The whole variable domain, filled in from reference TRBV14 and TRBJ1-6, reads EAGVTQFPSHSVIEKGQTVTLRCDPISGHDNLYWYRRVMGKEIKFLLHFVKESKQDESGMPNNRFLAERTGGTYSTLKVQPAELEDSGVYFCASSQVGRRGRNSPLHFGNGTRLTVT.

This clonotype was detected ten times or more. The gene calls are TRBV7-9 and TRBJ2-1, with D perhaps given as TRBD1 or TRBD2 (6 bases each). Looked up from germline, CDR1 is SEHNR and CDR2 is FQNEAQ (reference sequence). With 2 bases removed from V and 1 base from J, the gap between germline ends came to 9 bases. The CDR3 is 15 amino acids. In nucleotides, the CDR3 is TGTGCCAGCAGCTTAACAGGGAGGTCCTACAATGAGCAGTTCTTC. It encodes CASSLTGRSYNEQFF.

This clonotype was seen ten or more times. This chain connects TRBV11-2 to TRBJ2-3, with TRBD1 matching 7 bases. The germline CDR1 and CDR2 sequences are SGHAT and FQNNGV. Trimming removed 2 bases from V and 2 bases from J; junction bases left unmatched: 10. CDR3 length: 17 residues. The CDR3 reads CASSLTGTALSTDTQYF. Here the CDR3 DNA reads TGTGCCAGCAGCTTAACCGGGACAGCACTCTCCACAGATACGCAGTATTTT.

The sample holds many counts of this clonotype. The rearrangement joins TRBV5-1 to TRBJ1-1; the D is unclear. The V and J ends lost 4 bases and 1 base respectively, with 11 bases between them. The CDR3 covers 14 residues. Looked up from germline, CDR1 is SGHRS and CDR2 is YFSETQ. As DNA, the CDR3 is TGCGCCAGCAGCCTGACTCCCGCGAACACTGAAGCTTTCTTT. This sequence encodes CASSLTPANTEAFF.

With regard to this clonotype: A much larger clone is a single base away; this may be a read error. The conserved phenylalanine or tryptophan normally closing the CDR3 is absent here, so this likely arose from a read error. The rearrangement joins TRBV5-1 to TRBJ2-3, with D hard to call. The CDR3 is made up of 14 amino acids. Per germline, CDR1 SGHRS and CDR2 YFSETQ. V shed 4 bases and J shed 5 bases, with 14 bases lying between them. The CDR3 DNA sequence: TGCGCCAGCAGCCCCGAAGGGCCCCGAGATACGCAGTATTCT. Translating it yields CASSPEGPRDTQYS.

The chain carries TRBV15 and TRBJ1-5; D perhaps matches TRBD1 (6 bases). The CDR3 length is 16 residues. Per the germline V gene, CDR1 is LNHNV and CDR2 is YYDKDF (reference sequence). The ends were cut back, 3 bases at V and 2 bases at J, with 14 bases in the middle. The CDR3 region has the DNA TGTGCCACCAGCAGGGACCGGACAGCCGGCAATCAGCCCCAGCATTTT. Translated, it gives CATSRDRTAGNQPQHF.

This clonotype occurred once. The chain links TRBV7-6 to TRBJ2-2; D call uncertain. Trimming cost V 5 bases and J 2 bases, with 6 bases left between them. The CDR3 has 13 residues. Per the germline V gene, CDR1 is SGHVS and CDR2 is FNYEAQ. The CDR3: CASSGVNTGELFF. For the CDR3, the DNA is TGTGCCAGCAGCGGAGTAAACACCGGGGAGCTGTTTTTT.

This clonotype was detected ten times or more. The chain employs TRBV5-1 and TRBJ1-1; D might be TRBD1 (5 bases). V lost 0 bases and J 4 bases, leaving 13 bases between the germline ends. Germline assignment: CDR1 SGHRS and CDR2 YFSETQ. The CDR3 runs 15 residues. CDR3 DNA: TGCGCCAGCAGCTTGGTTGGAGGGGCTAGCACTGAAGCTTTCTTT. Its protein product is CASSLVGGASTEAFF.

The chain joins TRBV2 to TRBJ1-1; D remains ambiguous. V was cut by 3 bases and J by 4 bases, with 6 bases left in between. Germline V gene lookup returns CDR1 SNHLY and CDR2 FYNNEI. The CDR3 is 12 residues long. The CDR3 DNA reads as TGTGCCAGCAGTGACTTCGGCACTGAAGCTTTCTTT. It specifies CASSDFGTEAFF.

This clonotype was observed at least ten times. CDR3 nucleotide sequence: TGTGCCAGCAGCTTAGAGGGCGGGGCGACCTACGAGCAGTACTTC. This codes for CASSLEGGATYEQYF. This sequence joins TRBV13 and TRBJ2-7; D might be TRBD2 (6 bases). CDR1 PRHDT and CDR2 FYEKMQ come from the germline V gene (reference sequence). The CDR3 length is 15 residues. V dropped 1 base and J dropped 2 bases, with 12 bases sitting between them.

A word on this clonotype: Possible read error: a much larger clone is one base away. No conserved phenylalanine or tryptophan ends this CDR3, so it is likely a read error. This chain links TRBV5-6 with TRBJ1-1, with 7 bases matching TRBD1. This CDR3 is built from 16 residues. From germline, CDR1 is SGHDT and CDR2 YYEEEE. V was pared by 1 base and J by 4 bases, with 10 bases of the junction left unmatched. The CDR3 protein is CASSLLAGGLGTEAFL. The CDR3 DNA is TGTGCCAGCAGCTTGCTGGCAGGGGGTCTGGGCACTGAAGCTTTCCTT.

This clonotype was counted many times. The V and J genes are TRBV19 and TRBJ1-2, with D perhaps matching TRBD1 (5 bases). Germline CDR1 reads LNHDA; CDR2 reads SQIVND (reference sequence). The CDR3 extends over 15 amino acids. Trimming stripped 5 bases from V and 3 bases from J, with 16 bases between. The CDR3 coding sequence is TGTGCCAGTAGTCTCGCGACAGAATTTTACTATGGCTACACCTTC. It yields the protein CASSLATEFYYGYTF.

This clonotype was seen a single time. V is TRBV5-4 and J is TRBJ1-2; tentatively, D is TRBD1 (5 bases). The germline gives CDR1 SGHNT, CDR2 YYREEE (reference sequence). V gave up 0 bases and J gave up 1 base, with 16 bases separating them. This CDR3 region has 17 residues. CDR3 in DNA: TGTGCCAGCAGCTTGGTTGGACAAAGCTCCCTTAACTATGGCTACACCTTC. It is translated as CASSLVGQSSLNYGYTF.

The gene calls are TRBV25-1 and TRBJ2-7, with D possibly called TRBD1 or TRBD2 (5 bases each). V lost 6 bases and J lost 2, with 14 bases in between. The CDR3 covers 14 residues. Germline CDR1 MGHDK, CDR2 SYGVNS. CDR3 loop: CASSARQGPYEQYF. The CDR3 DNA reads as TGTGCCAGCAGCGCGCGGCAGGGACCCTACGAGCAGTACTTC.

This clonotype has a count of ten or more. The chain employs TRBV19 and TRBJ1-1; tentative D call: TRBD1 (5 bases). Trimming stripped 0 bases from V and 6 bases from J, with 17 bases between. The germline V gene encodes CDR1 LNHDA and CDR2 SQIVND (reference sequence). This CDR3 is built from 16 residues. CDR3 sequence (DNA): TGTGCCAGTAGTATAGATCGAAGGGGAAGGGCCGCTGAAGCTTTCTTT. It is translated as CASSIDRRGRAAEAFF.

The sample holds many counts of this clonotype. The junction departs from the called germline gene at one end, perhaps through a read error. The genes are TRBV3-1 and TRBJ2-3, with TRBD1 matching 7 bases. This CDR3 is 12 amino acids long. Germline CDR1 reads LGHDT; CDR2 reads YNNKEL (reference sequence). CDR3 protein: CASSQKGGRTHF. For the CDR3, the DNA is TGTGCCAGCAGCCAAAAAGGGGGCCGTACCCATTTT.

The V gene is TRBV20-1, the J gene TRBJ2-7, with 7 bases fitting TRBD1. V was clipped by 6 bases and J by 5 bases; unmatched bases: 7. Germline values: CDR1 DFQATT, CDR2 SNEGSKA (reference sequence). This CDR3 is 12 amino acids long. CDR3 in amino acids: CSARGQRDEQYF. The CDR3 DNA sequence: TGCAGTGCCCGGGGACAGAGAGACGAGCAGTACTTC.

V is TRBV20-1 and J is TRBJ2-7, with TRBD2 as a possible D gene (5 bases). The CDR3 runs to 13 residues. Germline lookup yields CDR1 DFQATT and CDR2 SNEGSKA (reference sequence). V dropped 6 bases and J dropped 0 bases, with 12 bases sitting between them. Here the CDR3 DNA reads TGCAGTGCGTATAGGAGGAGCTCCTACGAGCAGTACTTC. Protein product: CSAYRRSSYEQYF.

The rearrangement links TRBV19 to TRBJ1-1; 10 nucleotides match TRBD1. V lost 6 bases and J lost 0; bases outside the gene matches: 16. The CDR3 is 19 amino acids. Germline CDR1 is LNHDA and CDR2 is SQIVND (reference sequence). The CDR3 coding sequence is TGTGCCAGTAGGCTCGGGACAGGGGTCACCCTCATTTTGAACACTGAAGCTTTCTTT. It encodes CASRLGTGVTLILNTEAFF. Filled out from reference TRBV19 and TRBJ1-1, the complete variable domain reads DGGITQSPKYLFRKEGQNVTLSCEQNLNHDAMYWYRQDPGQGLRLIYYSQIVNDFQKGDIAEGYSVSREKKESFPLTVTSAQKNPTAFYLCASRLGTGVTLILNTEAFFGQGTRLTVV.